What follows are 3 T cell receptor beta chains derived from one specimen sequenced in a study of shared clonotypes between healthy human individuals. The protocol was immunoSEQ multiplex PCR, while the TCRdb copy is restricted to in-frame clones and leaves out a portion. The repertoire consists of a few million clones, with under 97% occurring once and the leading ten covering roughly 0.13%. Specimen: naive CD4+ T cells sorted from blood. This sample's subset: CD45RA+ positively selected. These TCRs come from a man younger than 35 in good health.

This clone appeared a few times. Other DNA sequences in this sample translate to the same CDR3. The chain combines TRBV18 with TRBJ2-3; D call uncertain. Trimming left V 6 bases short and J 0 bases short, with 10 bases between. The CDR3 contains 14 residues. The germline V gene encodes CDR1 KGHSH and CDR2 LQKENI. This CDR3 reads CASSPLASTDTQYF. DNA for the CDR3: TGTGCCAGCTCTCCTTTAGCTAGCACAGATACGCAGTATTTT.

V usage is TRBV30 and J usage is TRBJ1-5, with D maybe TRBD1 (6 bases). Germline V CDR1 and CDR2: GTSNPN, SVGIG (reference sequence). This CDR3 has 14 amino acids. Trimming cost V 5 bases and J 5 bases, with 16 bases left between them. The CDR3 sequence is CAWGTGTSYQPQHF. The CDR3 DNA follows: TGTGCCTGGGGCACAGGGACCTCTTATCAGCCCCAGCATTTT.

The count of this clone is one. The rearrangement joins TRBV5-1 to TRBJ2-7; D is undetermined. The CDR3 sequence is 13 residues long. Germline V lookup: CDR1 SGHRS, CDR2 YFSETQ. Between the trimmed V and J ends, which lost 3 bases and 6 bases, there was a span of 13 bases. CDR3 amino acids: CASSSNKVSEQYF. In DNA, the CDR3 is TGCGCCAGCAGCTCTAACAAGGTCTCCGAGCAGTACTTC.